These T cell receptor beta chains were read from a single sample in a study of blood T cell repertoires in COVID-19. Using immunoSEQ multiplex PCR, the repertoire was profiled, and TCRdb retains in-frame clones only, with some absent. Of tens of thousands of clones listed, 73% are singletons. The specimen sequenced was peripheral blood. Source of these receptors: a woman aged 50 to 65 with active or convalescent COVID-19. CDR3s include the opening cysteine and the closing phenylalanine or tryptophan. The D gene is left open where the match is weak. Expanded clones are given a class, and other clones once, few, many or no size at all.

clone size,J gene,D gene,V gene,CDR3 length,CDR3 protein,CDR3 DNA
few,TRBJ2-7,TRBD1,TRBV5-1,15,CASSLGQAYSYEQYF,TGCGCCAGCAGCCTAGGACAGGCATACTCCTACGAGCAGTACTTC
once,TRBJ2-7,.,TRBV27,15,CASSFRGSGTYEQYF,TGTGCCAGCAGTTTTCGTGGGTCAGGAACCTACGAGCAGTACTTC
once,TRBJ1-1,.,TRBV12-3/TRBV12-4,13,CASSLEPATEAFF,TGTGCCAGCAGTTTGGAGCCGGCCACTGAAGCTTTCTTT
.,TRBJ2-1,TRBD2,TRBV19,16,CASSPSSTSSYNEQFF,TGTGCCAGTAGCCCTTCGTCGACTAGCAGTTACAATGAGCAGTTCTTC
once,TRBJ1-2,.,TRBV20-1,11,CSALPSYGYTF,TGCAGTGCACTGCCGAGTTATGGCTACACCTTC
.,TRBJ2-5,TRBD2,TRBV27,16,CASRGLAGEYQETQYF,TGTGCCAGCAGAGGACTAGCGGGAGAGTACCAAGAGACCCAGTACTTC
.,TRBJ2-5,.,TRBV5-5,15,CASSLDPDIQETQYF,TGTGCCAGCAGCTTGGACCCCGACATTCAAGAGACCCAGTACTTC
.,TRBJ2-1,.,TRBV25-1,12,CASSEYSDEQFF,TGTGCCAGCAGTGAATACTCGGATGAGCAGTTCTTC
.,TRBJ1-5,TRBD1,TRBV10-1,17,CASSAGRGTGWNQPQHF,TGCGCCAGCAGCGCCGGTCGAGGGACAGGGTGGAATCAGCCCCAGCATTTT
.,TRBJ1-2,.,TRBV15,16,CATSSGGSGREGGYTF,TGTGCCACCAGCAGTGGGGGGAGTGGAAGAGAGGGAGGCTACACCTTC
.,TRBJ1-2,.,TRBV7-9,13,CASSLANRDGYTF,TGTGCCAGCAGCTTAGCCAACAGGGATGGCTACACCTTC
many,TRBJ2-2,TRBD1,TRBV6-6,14,CASSGQGMSGELFF,TGTGCCAGCAGTGGACAGGGTATGAGCGGGGAGCTGTTTTTT
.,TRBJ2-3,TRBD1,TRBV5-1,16,CASSFSATGGGDTQYF,TGCGCCAGCAGCTTTTCCGCGACAGGGGGCGGAGATACGCAGTATTTT
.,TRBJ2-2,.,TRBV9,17,CASSVRAGSMNTGELFF,TGTGCCAGCAGCGTGCGAGCAGGGTCCATGAACACCGGGGAGCTGTTTTTT
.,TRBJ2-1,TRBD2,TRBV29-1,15,CSVGKLADARNEQFF,TGCAGCGTTGGAAAACTAGCGGATGCTCGGAATGAGCAGTTCTTC
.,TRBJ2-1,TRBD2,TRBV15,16,CATSRDIAGGFNEQFF,TGTGCCACCAGCAGAGATATAGCGGGAGGTTTCAATGAGCAGTTCTTC
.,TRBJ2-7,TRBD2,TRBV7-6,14,CASSFWREGKEQYF,TGTGCCAGCAGCTTCTGGCGGGAGGGTAAGGAGCAGTACTTC
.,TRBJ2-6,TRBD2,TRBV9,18,CASSLLAGRTSGANVLTF,TGTGCCAGCAGCCTATTAGCGGGTCGAACCTCTGGGGCCAACGTCCTGACTTTC
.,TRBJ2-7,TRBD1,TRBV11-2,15,CASSFFGQGASEQYF,TGTGCCAGCAGCTTTTTCGGACAGGGGGCTAGCGAGCAGTACTTC
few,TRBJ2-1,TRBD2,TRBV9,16,CASSVATLAGGYEQFF,TGTGCCAGCAGCGTAGCTACCCTAGCGGGAGGCTATGAGCAGTTCTTC
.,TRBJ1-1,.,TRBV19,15,CASSAYLGGGTEAFF,TGTGCCAGTAGTGCCTACCTTGGGGGGGGTACTGAAGCTTTCTTT
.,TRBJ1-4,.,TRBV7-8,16,CASSPRRLATNEKLFF,TGTGCCAGCAGCCCACGGAGACTAGCAACTAATGAAAAACTGTTTTTT
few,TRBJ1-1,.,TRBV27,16,CASSSRVPIPSTEAFF,TGTGCCAGCAGTTCCCGGGTCCCTATCCCCTCCACTGAAGCTTTCTTT
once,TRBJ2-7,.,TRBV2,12,CASKAVGYEQYF,TGTGCCAGCAAGGCGGTGGGCTACGAGCAGTACTTC
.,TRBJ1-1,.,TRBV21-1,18,CASSKDKKGDAMNTEAFF,TGTGCCAGCAGCAAAGATAAGAAAGGAGACGCTATGAACACTGAAGCTTTCTTT
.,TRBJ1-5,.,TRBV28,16,CASSLSPGDSNQPQHF,TGTGCCAGCAGTTTGAGCCCAGGGGATAGCAATCAGCCCCAGCATTTT
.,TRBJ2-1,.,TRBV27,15,CASSLSPGIYNEQFF,TGTGCCAGCAGTTTATCGCCAGGGATATACAATGAGCAGTTCTTC
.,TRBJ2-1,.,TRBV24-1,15,CATSLGGLSGNEQFF,TGTGCCACCAGTCTGGGGGGACTGAGTGGCAATGAGCAGTTCTTC
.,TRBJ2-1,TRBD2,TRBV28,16,CATEPVLVAGYNEQFF,TGTGCCACTGAACCAGTTTTGGTAGCGGGATACAATGAGCAGTTCTTC
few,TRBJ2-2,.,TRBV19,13,CASSMRRTGELFF,TGTGCCAGTAGTATGCGGCGGACCGGGGAGCTGTTTTTT
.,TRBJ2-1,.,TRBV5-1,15,CASIVTPGVYNEQFF,TGCGCCAGCATCGTGACCCCAGGGGTTTACAATGAGCAGTTCTTC
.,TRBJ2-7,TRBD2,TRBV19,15,CASSMTGEGPYEQYF,TGTGCCAGTAGTATGACGGGGGAGGGCCCGTACGAGCAGTACTTC
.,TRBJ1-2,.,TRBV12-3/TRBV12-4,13,CASSRQYNYGYTF,TGTGCCAGCAGTCGACAGTATAACTATGGCTACACCTTC